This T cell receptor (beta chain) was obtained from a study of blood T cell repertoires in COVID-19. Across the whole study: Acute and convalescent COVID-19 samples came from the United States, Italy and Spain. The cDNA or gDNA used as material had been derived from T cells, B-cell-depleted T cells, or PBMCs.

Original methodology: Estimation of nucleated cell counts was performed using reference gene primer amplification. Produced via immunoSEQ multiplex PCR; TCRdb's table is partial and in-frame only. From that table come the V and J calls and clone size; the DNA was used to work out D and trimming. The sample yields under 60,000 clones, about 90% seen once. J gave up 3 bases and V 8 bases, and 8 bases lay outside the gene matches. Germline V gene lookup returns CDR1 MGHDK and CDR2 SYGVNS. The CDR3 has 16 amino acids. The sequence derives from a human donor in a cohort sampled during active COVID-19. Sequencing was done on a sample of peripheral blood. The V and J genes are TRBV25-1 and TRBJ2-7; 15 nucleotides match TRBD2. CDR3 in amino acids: CASSRTSGRGVYEQYF. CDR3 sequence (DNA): TGTGCCAGCTCTCGGACTAGCGGGAGGGGGGTCTACGAGCAGTACTTC.